One and the same sample provided the 27 T cell receptor beta chains below, sequenced in a study of blood T cell repertoires in COVID-19. TCRdb keeps only in-frame clones here, not all; method: immunoSEQ multiplex PCR. Of about 210,000 clones listed, 65% to 85% were seen once; the top ten hold 3.2%. The sequenced sample consisted of PBMCs or T cells enriched from blood (not recorded which). These receptors originate from a woman aged 25 to 39 who had been exposed to COVID-19.

V usage is TRBV18 and J usage is TRBJ2-7; 11 bases map to TRBD1. The CDR3 is made up of 15 amino acids. Germline V gene lookup returns CDR1 KGHSH and CDR2 LQKENI. With 6 bases clipped from V and 3 bases from J, the junction kept 7 bases outside the gene matches. The DNA for the CDR3 is TGTGCCAGCTCCGCCGGGACAGGGGGTGACTACGAGCAGTACTTC. Translation gives CASSAGTGGDYEQYF.

V gene TRBV9 combines with J gene TRBJ2-5; 8 bases align to TRBD2. The length of the CDR3 is 15 residues. Looked up from germline, CDR1 is SGDLS and CDR2 is YYNGEE. J gave up 2 bases and V 4 bases, and 7 bases lay outside the gene matches. The CDR3 DNA is TGTGCCAGCAGCCCCCAGACTAGCGTGCAAGAGACCCAGTACTTC. Protein: CASSPQTSVQETQYF.

This chain links TRBV27 with TRBJ2-2; 8 nucleotides match TRBD2. The CDR3 is 15 amino acids. The germline V gene has CDR1 MNHEY and CDR2 SMNVEV (reference sequence). V gave up 8 bases and J gave up 4 bases; unmatched junction bases: 9. The CDR3, as DNA: TGTGCCAGCGGGATCCGGGGGGGAAGCACCGGGGAGCTGTTTTTT. Translation: CASGIRGGSTGELFF.

V is TRBV10-3 and J is TRBJ2-7, with a possible D match to TRBD2 (7 bases). Trimming removed 6 bases at V and 9 bases at J, with 15 bases between. Germline V gene data show CDR1 as ENHRY and CDR2 as SYGVKD. The CDR3 length is 12 residues. The DNA for the CDR3 is TGTGCCATCAGGGAGGGGGGGATAGGGCAGTACTTC. Encoded protein: CAIREGGIGQYF.

In DNA, the CDR3 is TGTGCCAGCAGTGAATATAAGGGGGCGGACACTGAAGCTTTCTTT. Amino acid sequence: CASSEYKGADTEAFF. The J gene is TRBJ1-1, the V gene TRBV25-1; 7 nucleotides line up with TRBD1. J lost 3 bases, V lost 0 bases, and 4 bases had no gene match. Germline CDR1 and CDR2: MGHDK and SYGVNS. The CDR3 length is 15 residues.

This clone was detected only once. V gene TRBV14 combines with J gene TRBJ1-1; D gene uncertain. The V and J ends lost 0 bases and 1 base respectively, with 9 bases between them. CDR1 and CDR2 from the germline V gene are SGHDN and FVKESK. This CDR3 has 15 amino acids. CDR3: CASSQDLAGNTEAFF. The CDR3, as DNA: TGTGCCAGCAGCCAAGATCTGGCAGGGAACACTGAAGCTTTCTTT.

The rearrangement links TRBV2 to TRBJ2-7, with 10 bases that match TRBD1. The J segment lost 1 base and the V segment lost 9 bases, leaving 6 bases of the junction unmatched. This CDR3 region has 14 residues. The V gene's germline CDR1 is SNHLY and CDR2 FYNNEI. The CDR3: CASTRDRGSYEQYF. The DNA for the CDR3 is TGTGCCAGTACCCGGGACAGGGGATCCTACGAGCAGTACTTC.

V usage is TRBV12-2 and J usage is TRBJ1-5. TRBV12-2 is noted as a pseudogene. This CDR3 is built from 15 residues. The CDR3 sequence is CASRLAEQRNQPQHF. The CDR3 nucleotides read TGTGCAAGTCGCTTAGCGGAGCAGCGCAATCAGCCCCAGCATTTT.

The CDR3 nucleotides are TGCGCCAGCAGACTTGCTACAGGGGCGACTAATGAAAAACTGTTTTTT. Translation: CASRLATGATNEKLFF. The chain uses TRBV23-1 and TRBJ1-4; 7 bases match TRBD1. TRBV23-1 is an open reading frame whose function is uncertain. There are 16 residues in the CDR3. With 6 bases clipped from V and 2 bases from J, the junction kept 9 bases outside the gene matches.

This sequence joins TRBV7-2 and TRBJ2-7, with unresolved D. Trimming cost V 5 bases and J 2 bases, with 13 bases left between them. Germline V gives CDR1 SGHTA, CDR2 FQGNSA. This CDR3 spans 14 amino acids. The CDR3 coding sequence is TGTGCCAGCAGCCTCCGGTACTCCCCCTACGAGCAGTACTTC. This sequence encodes CASSLRYSPYEQYF.

The table lists this clone with a count of one. J is TRBJ1-4 and V is TRBV6-5, with 8 bases identical to TRBD1. The CDR3 is made up of 14 amino acids. V lost 6 bases to trimming and J lost 4 bases; unmatched junction nucleotides: 4. The germline V gene encodes CDR1 MNHEY and CDR2 SVGAGI. The CDR3 is CASRRTGLNEKLFF. The CDR3 DNA sequence: TGTGCCAGCAGGAGGACAGGGCTTAATGAAAAACTGTTTTTT.

This rearrangement joins TRBV4-1 to TRBJ2-4; possible D gene TRBD1, 6 bases. The V gene's germline CDR1 is MGHRA and CDR2 YSYEKL. V was cut by 4 bases and J by 7 bases, with 14 bases left in between. The CDR3 consists of 14 residues. The CDR3 coding sequence is TGCGCCAGCAGCCCCCCAACAGGGTGGAACATTCAGTACTTC. Protein: CASSPPTGWNIQYF.

V gene TRBV5-4 combines with J gene TRBJ1-3; TRBD1 might be the D (6 bases). The CDR3 length is 15 residues. Trimming shortened V by 4 bases and J by 3 bases, and 14 bases separated the two germline ends. Per germline, CDR1 SGHNT and CDR2 YYREEE (reference sequence). CDR3 nucleotides: TGTGCCAGCAGCCAACGACAGGAGCTTGGAAACACCATATATTTT. Translating it yields CASSQRQELGNTIYF.

The gene calls are TRBV19 and TRBJ2-5; 9 nucleotides match TRBD2. V gave up 7 bases and J gave up 5 bases; unmatched junction bases: 5. This CDR3 has 13 residues. The germline V gene encodes CDR1 LNHDA and CDR2 SQIVND (reference sequence). As DNA, the CDR3 is TGTGCCAGTATGGCGGGGGGGCGGGAGACCCAGTACTTC. Translated: CASMAGGRETQYF.

This chain joins TRBV2 and TRBJ2-7, with D tentatively TRBD1 (6 bases). The V and J ends lost 11 bases and 3 bases respectively, with 17 bases between them. Germline CDR1 and CDR2: SNHLY and FYNNEI. This CDR3 contains 13 residues. Here the CDR3 DNA reads TGTGCCGGAACACAGGGCATTGGCTACGAGCAGTACTTC. Residues: CAGTQGIGYEQYF.

About this clone itself: The same CDR3 also results from other DNA sequences found in this sample. The rearrangement uses TRBV11-2 and TRBJ2-1; TRBD2 matches 10 bases. CDR1 and CDR2 (germline): SGHAT, FQNNGV. J was trimmed by 6 bases and V by 1 base; bases with no gene match: 3. This CDR3 contains 15 residues. The CDR3 coding sequence is TGTGCCAGCAGCTTAGTAACTAGCGGGGCCAATGAGCAGTTCTTC. This codes for CASSLVTSGANEQFF.

This chain links TRBV29-1 with TRBJ1-2; weak D call: TRBD1 (6 bases). The CDR3 is made up of 14 amino acids. Trimming stripped 5 bases from V and 2 bases from J, with 15 bases between. CDR1 is SQVTM, CDR2 ANQGSEA, per germline. The CDR3 spells CSVFNRVVNYGYTF. CDR3 DNA sequence: TGCAGCGTTTTTAACAGGGTGGTCAACTATGGCTACACCTTC.

The gene calls are TRBV18 and TRBJ1-4, with no clear D. V dropped 2 bases and J dropped 0 bases, with 16 bases sitting between them. Per germline, CDR1 KGHSH and CDR2 LQKENI. This CDR3 is built from 18 residues. CDR3 bases: TGTGCCAGCTCACCAGGCCTTTCAGTCCTTGCAACTAATGAAAAACTGTTTTTT. Its translation is CASSPGLSVLATNEKLFF.

J is TRBJ1-2 and V is TRBV7-9; 8 bases are shared with TRBD1. V shed 4 bases and J 2 bases; nucleotides not matched to a gene: 6. Germline-derived CDR1 and CDR2 are SEHNR and FQNEAQ (reference sequence). The CDR3 loop spans 15 amino acids. The CDR3, as DNA: TGTGCCAGCAGCTCCTTCAGGGGGCAAAACTATGGCTACACCTTC. Translating it yields CASSSFRGQNYGYTF.

This rearrangement joins TRBV3-1 (or the pseudogene TRBV3-2) to TRBJ1-3; 10 nucleotides match TRBD1. The CDR3 is 17 amino acids. Trimming cost V 4 bases and J 4 bases; bases outside gene matches: 10. The V gene's germline CDR1 is LGHDT and CDR2 YNNKEL (reference sequence). DNA for the CDR3: TGTGCCAGCAGCCTCCCGGGACAGGGGTCCACGGGAAACACCATATATTTT. Its protein product is CASSLPGQGSTGNTIYF.

This rearrangement joins TRBV27 to TRBJ1-5; D ambiguous. The germline V and J ends were trimmed by 0 bases and 5 bases, with 5 bases remaining between them. Germline loops: CDR1 MNHEY, CDR2 SMNVEV (reference sequence). CDR3 length equals 13 residues. Here the CDR3 DNA reads TGTGCCAGCAGTTTATCCGCGGATCAGCCCCAGCATTTT. This encodes CASSLSADQPQHF.

The J gene is TRBJ2-3, the V gene TRBV7-2; D is undetermined. CDR3 length: 13 amino acids. The V end was cut by 3 bases, the J end by 2 bases, with 6 bases between. Germline V gene data show CDR1 as SGHTA and CDR2 as FQGNSA. The CDR3 here is CASSFLATDTQYF. DNA of the CDR3: TGTGCCAGCAGCTTCTTGGCCACAGATACGCAGTATTTT.

The rearrangement links TRBV2 to TRBJ2-7; TRBD2 matches at 7 bases. The V gene end was trimmed by 3 bases and the J gene end by 5 bases; junction bases not matched to a gene: 13. The CDR3 runs 16 residues. Per germline, CDR1 SNHLY and CDR2 FYNNEI. CDR3 sequence: CASSDIVGRGSHEQYF. CDR3 in DNA: TGTGCCAGCAGTGATATAGTTGGTCGCGGGAGTCACGAGCAGTACTTC.

Of note for this clone: The sample has other DNA sequences that encode this CDR3 too. The chain combines TRBV2 with TRBJ2-3; 8 bases line up with TRBD2. V lost 1 base and J lost 0; bases outside the gene matches: 3. Germline loops: CDR1 SNHLY, CDR2 FYNNEI. This CDR3 contains 16 residues. DNA for the CDR3: TGTGCCAGCAGTGAAGGGCTAGCGGGTAGCACAGATACGCAGTATTTT. Its protein product is CASSEGLAGSTDTQYF.

This sequence joins TRBV5-6 and TRBJ1-1; no clear D. This CDR3 comprises 16 residues. Germline V CDR1 and CDR2: SGHDT, YYEEEE. Trimming took 0 bases from V and 1 from J, leaving 13 bases between them. CDR3 residues: CASSLARRLANTEAFF. DNA for the CDR3: TGTGCCAGCAGCTTGGCCAGGAGACTAGCGAACACTGAAGCTTTCTTT.

The chain is built from TRBV20-1 and TRBJ1-5; possibly TRBD1 for D (6 bases). The CDR3 is 14 residues long. Germline V gives CDR1 DFQATT, CDR2 SNEGSKA (reference sequence). The V end lost 3 bases, the J end lost 3 bases, and 12 bases lay between the germline ends. The CDR3 is CSASMAGDNQPQHF. The CDR3 coding sequence is TGCAGTGCTAGTATGGCAGGGGACAATCAGCCCCAGCATTTT.

The rearrangement joins TRBV11-2 to TRBJ2-7; TRBD1 matches 7 bases. The CDR3 has 12 amino acids. With V trimmed by 5 bases and J by 5 bases, 3 bases remained unmatched. Germline assignment: CDR1 SGHAT and CDR2 FQNNGV. This CDR3 is CASSLTGNEQYF. DNA for the CDR3: TGTGCCAGCAGCCTGACAGGGAACGAGCAGTACTTC.